These 10 T cell receptor beta chains share one sample of origin, sequenced in a study of blood T cell repertoires in COVID-19 (dated by TCRdb to the early 2020s). Libraries were built with the immunoSEQ multiplex PCR assay. Drawn from immuneACCESS, this table holds only the in-frame rearrangements with V and J called that TCRdb kept. Clones are partly lost; checked studies trace under half to an unresolved V gene and leave the rest unexplained. The sample has about 200,000 clones on record, 89% of them singletons. The biggest ten clones account for about 5% of the sample. Sequenced material: peripheral blood. The receptors were sampled from a woman aged 40 to 55 with acute or convalescent COVID-19.

This clone came up once. The rearrangement uses TRBV28 and TRBJ2-1; 8 bases match TRBD2. Per the germline V gene, CDR1 is MDHEN and CDR2 is SYDVKM. The J segment lost 0 bases and the V segment lost 7 bases, leaving 14 bases of the junction unmatched. CDR3 length: 18 residues. The CDR3 bases are TGTGCCAGCACCTCTGGCGGGGGGATACCTTTCTCCTACAATGAGCAGTTCTTC. Translating it yields CASTSGGGIPFSYNEQFF.

This chain joins TRBV12-5 and TRBJ2-1, with TRBD1 identical over 7 bases. This CDR3 is 15 amino acids long. Trimming cost V 6 bases and J 2 bases; bases outside gene matches: 7. The V gene's germline CDR1 is LGHNT and CDR2 FRNRAP. In nucleotides, the CDR3 is TGTGCTAGTGGAAGAGGGACAGCCACCTACAATGAGCAGTTCTTC. As protein: CASGRGTATYNEQFF. The full variable domain, completed using reference TRBV12-5 and TRBJ2-1, is DARVTQTPRHKVTEMGQEVTMRCQPILGHNTVFWYRQTMMQGLELLAYFRNRAPLDDSGMPKDRFSAEMPDATLATLKIQPSEPRDSAVYFCASGRGTATYNEQFFGPGTRLTVL.

This chain joins TRBV6-1 and TRBJ1-2, with D uncertain. Germline CDR1 reads MNHNS; CDR2 reads SASEGT. Trimming removed 0 bases at V and 5 bases at J, with 16 bases between. The length of the CDR3 is 16 residues. CDR3 sequence: CASSEAPMVTRYGYTF. CDR3 coding DNA: TGTGCCAGCAGTGAAGCCCCTATGGTTACGAGGTATGGCTACACCTTC.

The V and J genes are TRBV7-9 and TRBJ1-2, with D possibly being TRBD1 (6 bases). Between the trimmed V and J ends, which lost 8 bases and 2 bases, there was a span of 12 bases. This CDR3 region has 13 residues. In germline, CDR1 is SEHNR, CDR2 FQNEAQ (reference sequence). The CDR3 spells CASGRTGNYGYTF. DNA for the CDR3: TGTGCCAGCGGCCGAACAGGGAACTATGGCTACACCTTC.

This clone was seen only a few times. The V gene is TRBV27, the J gene TRBJ1-6, with TRBD1 matching over 7 bases. Per germline, CDR1 MNHEY and CDR2 SMNVEV (reference sequence). The length of the CDR3 is 16 residues. V gave up 5 bases and J gave up 7 bases; unmatched junction bases: 11. The CDR3 coding sequence is TGTGCCAGCAGTCCCGCCCCCGGGACAGCGAATTCACCCCTCCACTTT. Amino acid sequence: CASSPAPGTANSPLHF.

The CDR3 region is CASHGGTDTQYF. Written as DNA, the CDR3 is TGTGCCAGCCACGGGGGCACAGATACGCAGTATTTT. The rearrangement joins TRBV2 to TRBJ2-3; a possible D gene is TRBD2 (5 bases). This CDR3 has 12 residues. Trimming removed 8 bases from V and 1 base from J, with 7 bases in between. The germline V gene encodes CDR1 SNHLY and CDR2 FYNNEI. Complete variable domain (other parts from reference TRBV2 and TRBJ2-3): EPEVTQTPSHQVTQMGQEVILRCVPISNHLYFYWYRQILGQKVEFLVSFYNNEISEKSEIFDDQFSVERPDGSNFTLKIRSTKLEDSAMYFCASHGGTDTQYFGPGTRLTVL.

This sequence joins TRBV19 and TRBJ2-3; tentatively, D is TRBD1 (6 bases). The CDR3 loop spans 17 amino acids. With 4 bases removed from V and 4 bases from J, the gap between germline ends came to 21 bases. Germline V lookup: CDR1 LNHDA, CDR2 SQIVND (reference sequence). In nucleotides, the CDR3 is TGTGCCAGTAGTACGACTATCGCTAGCCCAGGGGCAGATACGCAGTATTTT. Translated, it gives CASSTTIASPGADTQYF.

This rearrangement joins TRBV19 to TRBJ1-3, with unresolved D. Trimming stripped 2 bases from V and 1 base from J, with 6 bases between. The CDR3 is 14 residues long. Germline V gives CDR1 LNHDA, CDR2 SQIVND (reference sequence). CDR3 coding DNA: TGTGCCAGTAGTATATCAGTTTCTGGAAACACCATATATTTT. It is translated as CASSISVSGNTIYF.

The J gene is TRBJ1-1, the V gene TRBV3-1 (or the pseudogene TRBV3-2), with 8 nucleotides matching TRBD1. This CDR3 comprises 12 residues. The germline V gene encodes CDR1 LGHDT and CDR2 YNNKEL (reference sequence). After removal of 5 bases from V and 11 bases from J, the junction contained 7 bases not matched to a gene. As DNA, the CDR3 is TGTGCCAGCAGCGACAGGGGAGTGCAGGCTTTCTTT. Its protein is CASSDRGVQAFF.

The chain has TRBV30 and TRBJ1-1; maybe TRBD1 (6 bases). CDR1 GTSNPN and CDR2 SVGIG come from the germline V gene (reference sequence). CDR3 size: 13 residues. CDR3 nucleotides: TGTGCGTTACGCCAGGGGCTACGGACTGAAGCTTTCTTT. Protein product: CALRQGLRTEAFF.